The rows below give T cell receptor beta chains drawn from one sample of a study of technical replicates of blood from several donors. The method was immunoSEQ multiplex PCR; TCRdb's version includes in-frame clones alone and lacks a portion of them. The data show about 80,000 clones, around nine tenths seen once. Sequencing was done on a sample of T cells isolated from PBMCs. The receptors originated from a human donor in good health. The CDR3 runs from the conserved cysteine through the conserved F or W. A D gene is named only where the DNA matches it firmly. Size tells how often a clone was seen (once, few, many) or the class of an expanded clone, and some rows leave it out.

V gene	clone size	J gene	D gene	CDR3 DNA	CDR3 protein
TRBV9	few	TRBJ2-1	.	TGTGCCAGCAGCCAGAGGTCGACGGCCAGCTCCTACAATGAGCAGTTCTTC	CASSQRSTASSYNEQFF
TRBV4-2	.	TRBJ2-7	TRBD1	TGTGCCAGCAGCCAAGATCCAGGACAGGGTGACGAGCAGTACTTC	CASSQDPGQGDEQYF
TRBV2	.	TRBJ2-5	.	TGTGCCAGCAGTCGGTTGGTTACAGAGACCCAGTACTTC	CASSRLVTETQYF
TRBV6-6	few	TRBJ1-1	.	TGTGCCAGCAGTTTCCCAGGGGTCAACACTGAAGCTTTCTTT	CASSFPGVNTEAFF
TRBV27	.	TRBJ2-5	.	TGTGCCACAGCGGAGGGGGGAGGGGAGACCCAGTACTTC	CATAEGGGETQYF
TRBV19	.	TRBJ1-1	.	TGTGCCAGTACCGGACCAAGCGGGACGAACACTGAAGCTTTCTTT	CASTGPSGTNTEAFF
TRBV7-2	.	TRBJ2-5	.	TGTGCCAGCAGCTTCCAGGGAGAGACCCAGTACTTC	CASSFQGETQYF
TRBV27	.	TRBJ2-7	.	TGTGCCAGCAGTTTATTCTTGGGTACGGGCTACGAGCAGTACTTC	CASSLFLGTGYEQYF
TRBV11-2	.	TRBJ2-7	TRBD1	TGTGCCAGCAGCGCGACGGGACAGGGCGCCCACGAGCAGTACTTC	CASSATGQGAHEQYF
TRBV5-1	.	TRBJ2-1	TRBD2	TGCGCCAGCAGCTTGGCGGGGACTAGCGCCTACAATGAGCAGTTCTTC	CASSLAGTSAYNEQFF
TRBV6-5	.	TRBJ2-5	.	TGTGCCAGCTGGGAGCGGAAAGAGACCCAGTACTTC	CASWERKETQYF
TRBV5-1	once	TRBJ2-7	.	TGCGCCAGCAGCTACCCAGACAGGAGCGCCTACGAGCAGTACTTC	CASSYPDRSAYEQYF
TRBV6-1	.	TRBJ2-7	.	TGTGCCAGCAGTGGATACGGTTTCTACGAGCAGTACTTC	CASSGYGFYEQYF
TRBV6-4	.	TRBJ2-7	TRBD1	TGTGCCAGCAGTGCTAGGACAGGGGGCGGCGAGCAGTACTTC	CASSARTGGGEQYF
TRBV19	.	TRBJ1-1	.	TGTGCCAGTACACACCAGGGAAGCACTGAAGCTTTCTTT	CASTHQGSTEAFF
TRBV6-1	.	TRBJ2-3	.	TGTGCCAGCAGCAGGGACTTCAGAACAGATACGCAGTATTTT	CASSRDFRTDTQYF
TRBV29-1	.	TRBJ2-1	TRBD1	TGCAGCGTCTGGCTAGAGACAGGGATCGGAGAGCAGTTCTTC	CSVWLETGIGEQFF
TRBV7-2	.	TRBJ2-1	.	TGTGCCAGCAGCGTTATAGATTACAATGAGCAGTTCTTC	CASSVIDYNEQFF